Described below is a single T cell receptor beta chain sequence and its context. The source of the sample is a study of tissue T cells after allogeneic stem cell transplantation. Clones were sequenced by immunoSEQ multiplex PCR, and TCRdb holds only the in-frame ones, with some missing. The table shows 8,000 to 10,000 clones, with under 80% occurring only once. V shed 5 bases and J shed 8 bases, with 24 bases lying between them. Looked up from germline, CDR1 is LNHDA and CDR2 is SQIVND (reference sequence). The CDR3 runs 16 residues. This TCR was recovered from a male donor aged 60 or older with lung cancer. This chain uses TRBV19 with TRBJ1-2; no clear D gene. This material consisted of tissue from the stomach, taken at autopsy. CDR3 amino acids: CASSAEPLRVVRGYTF. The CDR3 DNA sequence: TGTGCCAGTAGTGCCGAACCCCTCCGGGTCGTGCGCGGCTACACCTTC.